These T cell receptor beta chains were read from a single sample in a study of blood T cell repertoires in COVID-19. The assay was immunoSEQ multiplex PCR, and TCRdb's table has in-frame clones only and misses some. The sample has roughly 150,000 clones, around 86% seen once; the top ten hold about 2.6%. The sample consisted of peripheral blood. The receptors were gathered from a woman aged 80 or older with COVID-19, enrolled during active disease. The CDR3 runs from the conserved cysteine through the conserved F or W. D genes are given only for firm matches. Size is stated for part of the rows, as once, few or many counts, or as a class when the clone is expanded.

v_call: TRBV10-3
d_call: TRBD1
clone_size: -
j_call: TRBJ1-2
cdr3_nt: TGTGCCATCAGTAAACCGACAGGGTTCGATGGCTACACCTTC
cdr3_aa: CAISKPTGFDGYTF

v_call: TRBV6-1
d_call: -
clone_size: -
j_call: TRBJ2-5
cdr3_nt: TGTGCCAGCAGTGAAGGTCCCGGACAGCTAGAGACCCAGTACTTC
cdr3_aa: CASSEGPGQLETQYF

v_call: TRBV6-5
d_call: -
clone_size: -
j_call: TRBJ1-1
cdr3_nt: TGTGCCACCCAGCCCCACAGGAACACTGAAGCTTTCTTT
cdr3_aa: CATQPHRNTEAFF

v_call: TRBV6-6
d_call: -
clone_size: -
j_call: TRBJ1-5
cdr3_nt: TGTGCCAGCAGTTCCGAAGGGGGGGCGAATCAGCCCCAGCATTTT
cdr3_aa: CASSSEGGANQPQHF

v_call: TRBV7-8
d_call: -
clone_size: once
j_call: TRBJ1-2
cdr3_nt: TGTGCCAGCAGCTTAGGAACAGGCCGAGATGGCTACACCTTC
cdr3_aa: CASSLGTGRDGYTF

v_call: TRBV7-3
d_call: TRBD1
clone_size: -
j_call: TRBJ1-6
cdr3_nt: TGTGCCAGCAGCTTAGACAGGGGCTCACCCCTCCACTTT
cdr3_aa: CASSLDRGSPLHF

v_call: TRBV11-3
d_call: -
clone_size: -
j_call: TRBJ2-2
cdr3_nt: TGTGCCAGCAGTTCAGGGGACACCGGGGAGCTGTTTTTT
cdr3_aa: CASSSGDTGELFF

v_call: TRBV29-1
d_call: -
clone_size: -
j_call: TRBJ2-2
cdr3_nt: TGCAGCGGCCTTCGACAGAACACCGGGGAGCTGTTTTTT
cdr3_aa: CSGLRQNTGELFF

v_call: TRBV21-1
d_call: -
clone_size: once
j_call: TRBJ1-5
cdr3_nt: TGTGCCAGCAGCAAAGCTAACAGGGGTAATCAGCCCCAGCATTTT
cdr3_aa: CASSKANRGNQPQHF

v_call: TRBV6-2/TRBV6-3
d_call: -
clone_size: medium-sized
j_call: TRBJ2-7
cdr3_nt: TGTGCCAGCAGTTACTCGACTAGCTCCTACGAGCAGTACTTC
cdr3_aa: CASSYSTSSYEQYF

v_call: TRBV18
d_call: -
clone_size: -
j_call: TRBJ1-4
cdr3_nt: TGTGCCAGCTCACCACCTGCGGCAGAGGAAAAACTGTTTTTT
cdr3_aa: CASSPPAAEEKLFF

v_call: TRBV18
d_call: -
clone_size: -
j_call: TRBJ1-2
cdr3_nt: TGTGCCAGCTCACCCGCAGTCGTAACCTCCAACTATGGCTACACCTTC
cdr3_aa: CASSPAVVTSNYGYTF

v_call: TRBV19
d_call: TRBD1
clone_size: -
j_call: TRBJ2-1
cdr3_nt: TGTGCCAGCAAGGTGGACAGGGGCTACAATGAGCAGTTCTTC
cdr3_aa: CASKVDRGYNEQFF

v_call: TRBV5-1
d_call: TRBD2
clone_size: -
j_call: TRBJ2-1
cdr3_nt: TGCGCCAGCAAGCTAGCGGGGGACAATGAGCAGTTCTTC
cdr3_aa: CASKLAGDNEQFF

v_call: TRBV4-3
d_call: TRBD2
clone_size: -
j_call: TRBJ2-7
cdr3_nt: TGCGCCAGCAGCCAAGCGCTCTTAGCGGGAGGACCGTACGAGCAGTACTTC
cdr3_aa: CASSQALLAGGPYEQYF

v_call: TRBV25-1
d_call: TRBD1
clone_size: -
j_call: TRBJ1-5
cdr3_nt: TGTGCCAGCAGCCAGACAGGGCAGAATCAGCCCCAGCATTTT
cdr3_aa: CASSQTGQNQPQHF